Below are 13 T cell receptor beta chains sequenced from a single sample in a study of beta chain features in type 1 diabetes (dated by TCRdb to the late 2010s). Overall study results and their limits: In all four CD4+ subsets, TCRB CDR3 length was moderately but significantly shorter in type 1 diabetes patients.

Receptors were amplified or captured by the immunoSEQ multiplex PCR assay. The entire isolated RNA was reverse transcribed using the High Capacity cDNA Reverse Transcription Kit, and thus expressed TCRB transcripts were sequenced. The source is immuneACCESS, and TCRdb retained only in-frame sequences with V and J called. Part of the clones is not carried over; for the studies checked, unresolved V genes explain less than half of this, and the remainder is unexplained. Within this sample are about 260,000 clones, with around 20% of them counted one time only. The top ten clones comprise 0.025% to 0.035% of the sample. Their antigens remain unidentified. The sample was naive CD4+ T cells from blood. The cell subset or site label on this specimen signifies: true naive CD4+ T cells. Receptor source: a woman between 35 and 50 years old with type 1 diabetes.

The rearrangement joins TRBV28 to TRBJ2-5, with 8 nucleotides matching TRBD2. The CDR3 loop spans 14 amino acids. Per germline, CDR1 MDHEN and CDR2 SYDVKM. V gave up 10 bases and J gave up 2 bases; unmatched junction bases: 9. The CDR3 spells CATVYSGGQETQYF. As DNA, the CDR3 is TGTGCCACAGTTTACAGCGGGGGTCAAGAGACCCAGTACTTC.

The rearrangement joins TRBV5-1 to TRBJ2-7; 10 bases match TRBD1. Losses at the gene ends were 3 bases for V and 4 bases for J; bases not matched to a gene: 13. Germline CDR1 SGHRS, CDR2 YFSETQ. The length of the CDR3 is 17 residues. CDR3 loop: CASSSFGSGQGGYEQYF. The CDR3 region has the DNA TGCGCCAGCAGCTCCTTCGGTTCCGGACAGGGGGGATACGAGCAGTACTTC. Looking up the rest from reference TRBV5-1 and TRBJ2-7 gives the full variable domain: KAGVTQTPRYLIKTRGQQVTLSCSPISGHRSVSWYQQTPGQGLQFLFEYFSETQRNKGNFPGRFSGRQFSNSRSEMNVSTLELGDSALYLCASSSFGSGQGGYEQYFGPGTRLTVT.

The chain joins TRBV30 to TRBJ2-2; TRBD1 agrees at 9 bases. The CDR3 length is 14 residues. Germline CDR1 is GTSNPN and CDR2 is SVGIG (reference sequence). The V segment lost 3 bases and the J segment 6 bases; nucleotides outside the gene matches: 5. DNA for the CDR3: TGTGCCTGGAGGGGACAGGGCTTTGCCGGGGAGCTGTTTTTT. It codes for CAWRGQGFAGELFF.

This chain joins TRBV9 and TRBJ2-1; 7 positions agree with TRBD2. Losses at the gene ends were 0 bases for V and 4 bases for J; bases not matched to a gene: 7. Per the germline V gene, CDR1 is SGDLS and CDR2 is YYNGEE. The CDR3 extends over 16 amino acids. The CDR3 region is CASSVDWDYSYNEQFF. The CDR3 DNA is TGTGCCAGCAGCGTAGATTGGGACTACTCATACAATGAGCAGTTCTTC.

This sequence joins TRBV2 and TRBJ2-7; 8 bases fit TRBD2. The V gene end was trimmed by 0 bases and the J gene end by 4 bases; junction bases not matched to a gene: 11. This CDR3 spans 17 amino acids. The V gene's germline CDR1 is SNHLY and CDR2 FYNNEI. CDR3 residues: CASSEASPGTRPYEQYF. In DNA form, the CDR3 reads TGTGCCAGCAGTGAAGCGTCCCCCGGGACTAGACCTTACGAGCAGTACTTC.

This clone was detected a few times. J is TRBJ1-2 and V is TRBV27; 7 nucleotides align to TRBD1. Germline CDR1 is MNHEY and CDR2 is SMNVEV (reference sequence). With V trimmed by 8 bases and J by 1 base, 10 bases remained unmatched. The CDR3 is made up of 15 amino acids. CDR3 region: CASRSPGQSNYGYTF. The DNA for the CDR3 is TGTGCCAGCCGGTCTCCGGGACAGAGTAACTATGGCTACACCTTC.

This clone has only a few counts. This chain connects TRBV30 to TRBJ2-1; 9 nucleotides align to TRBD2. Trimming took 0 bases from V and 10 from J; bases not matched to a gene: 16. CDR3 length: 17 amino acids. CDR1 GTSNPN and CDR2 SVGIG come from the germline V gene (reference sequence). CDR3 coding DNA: TGTGCCTGGAGTGTCGGGGTGGCTAGCGGGGCCGGGGAAGAGCAGTTCTTC. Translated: CAWSVGVASGAGEEQFF.

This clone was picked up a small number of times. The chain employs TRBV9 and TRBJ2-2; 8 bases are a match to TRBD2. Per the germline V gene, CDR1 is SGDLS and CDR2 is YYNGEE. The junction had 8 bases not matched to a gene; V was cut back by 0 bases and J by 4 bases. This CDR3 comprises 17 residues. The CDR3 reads CASSVAPAGEPTGELFF. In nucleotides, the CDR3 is TGTGCCAGCAGCGTAGCCCCAGCGGGAGAGCCCACCGGGGAGCTGTTTTTT.

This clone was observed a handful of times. The CDR3 DNA reads as TGCAGTGCTCAGGTCCGAAATGAGCAGTTCTTC. As protein: CSAQVRNEQFF. The V and J genes are TRBV20-1 and TRBJ2-1, with D uncertain. In germline, CDR1 is DFQATT, CDR2 SNEGSKA (reference sequence). This CDR3 comprises 11 residues. The ends were cut back, 5 bases at V and 7 bases at J, with 9 bases in the middle.

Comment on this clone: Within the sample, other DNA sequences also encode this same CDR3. The CDR3 coding sequence is TGTGCCAGCAGCTCCCCGGGATATGGCTACACCTTC. It encodes CASSSPGYGYTF. The chain links TRBV7-9 to TRBJ1-2; no definite D call. V was pared by 4 bases and J by 5 bases, with 8 bases between. CDR3 size: 12 residues. Germline V gene sequence: CDR1 SEHNR, CDR2 FQNEAQ (reference sequence). Supplemented by reference TRBV7-9 and TRBJ1-2, the full variable domain reads DTGVSQNPRHKITKRGQNVTFRCDPISEHNRLYWYRQTLGQGPEFLTYFQNEAQLEKSRLLSDRFSAERPKGSFSTLEIQRTEQGDSAMYLCASSSPGYGYTFGSGTRLTVV.

CDR3 residues: CASSQDFAAWETQYF. In DNA form, the CDR3 reads TGCGCCAGCAGCCAAGATTTTGCAGCGTGGGAGACCCAGTACTTC. The rearrangement links TRBV4-3 to TRBJ2-5, with D unclear. CDR1 and CDR2 (germline): LGHNA, YSLEER. V lost 0 bases to trimming and J lost 5 bases, with 13 bases between them. The CDR3 is 15 residues long.

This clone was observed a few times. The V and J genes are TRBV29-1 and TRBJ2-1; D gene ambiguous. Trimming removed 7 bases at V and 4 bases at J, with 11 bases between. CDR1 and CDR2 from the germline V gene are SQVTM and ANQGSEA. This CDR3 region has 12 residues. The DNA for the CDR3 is TGCAGCGCCCTTGAGCCTTACAATGAGCAGTTCTTC. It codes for CSALEPYNEQFF.

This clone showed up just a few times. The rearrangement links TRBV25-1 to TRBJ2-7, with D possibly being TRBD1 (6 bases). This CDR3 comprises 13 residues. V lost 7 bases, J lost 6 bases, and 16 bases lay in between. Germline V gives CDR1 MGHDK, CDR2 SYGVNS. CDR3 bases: TGTGCCAGCACCGATCAGGGGAAGGGCGAGCAGTACTTC. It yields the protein CASTDQGKGEQYF.